This TCR beta chain was captured in a study of CD8 T cells in ankylosing spondylitis. Overall study findings and caveats: Disease-linked clones bore a CD8+ phenotype, appearing relatively rarely in peripheral blood. There was reportedly significant enrichment of clones that were disease-linked in matched ankylosing spondylitis synovial fluid.

This clonotype was seen a handful of times. The target antigen is unknown. TCRdb re-called the 5' RACE reads with MiXCR, one entry per CDR3 protein. This table holds roughly 150,000 distinct CDR3 sequences, 30% to 40% found once. This CDR3 comprises 16 residues. V gave up 2 bases and J gave up 3 bases; unmatched junction bases: 8. CDR1 is KGHSH and CDR2 is LQKENI in the germline V gene. The sequenced sample was synovial fluid, either unsorted or a sorted T cell fraction (not recorded which). The sequence came from a male donor with ankylosing spondylitis. The chain joins TRBV18 to TRBJ1-1; TRBD1 agrees at 8 bases. CDR3 sequence (DNA): TGTGCCAGCTCACCAGACAGGACAGGGTTGGACACTGAAGCTTTCTTT. Residues: CASSPDRTGLDTEAFF. The complete variable domain, with remaining parts taken from reference TRBV18 and TRBJ1-1, reads NAGVMQNPRHLVRRRGQEARLRCSPMKGHSHVYWYRQLPEEGLKFMVYLQKENIIDESGMPKERFSAEFPKEGPSILRIQQVVRGDSAAYFCASSPDRTGLDTEAFFGQGTRLTVV.